The 18 T cell receptor beta chains given below trace back to one sample, sequenced in a study of T cells expressing NK-cell markers. TCRdb reanalyzed the 5' RACE reads and collapses them to one entry per CDR3 protein, without DNA. Its table lists 500,000 to 700,000 distinct CDR3 sequences. What was sequenced was blood T cells: a sorted CD56 or NKG2C T cell subset, CD4+ or CD8+ T cells, or bulk PBMC T cells (not recorded which). These receptors were collected from a young man in good health.

The chain has TRBV5-1 and TRBJ1-4; TCRdb's D call, TRBD1, is unchecked because there is no DNA. Germline V gives CDR1 SGHRS, CDR2 YFSETQ. The CDR3 contains 15 residues. Here the CDR3 reads CASSPWTATNEKLFF.

The CDR3 region is CSVEGGQVLGYGYTF. The chain is built from TRBV29-1 and TRBJ1-2; without DNA, the TCRdb call of TRBD1 cannot be checked. Germline values: CDR1 SQVTM, CDR2 ANQGSEA. CDR3 length: 15 residues.

The rearrangement links TRBV20-1 to TRBJ2-7; the TCRdb D gene call, TRBD1, has no DNA to confirm it. Germline CDR1 is DFQATT and CDR2 is SNEGSKA (reference sequence). CDR3 length: 15 amino acids. CDR3 amino acids: CSARSEGGSLDEQYF.

The rearrangement joins TRBV6-5 to TRBJ2-3. This CDR3 has 13 residues. From germline, CDR1 is MNHEY and CDR2 SVGAGI. CDR3 amino acids: CASSFSLEDTQYF.

The chain is built from TRBV29-1 and TRBJ2-7. Germline CDR1 is SQVTM and CDR2 is ANQGSEA. The CDR3 totals 11 residues. Here the CDR3 reads CSVGEWDEQYF.

V usage is TRBV12-3 or TRBV12-4 and J usage is TRBJ2-5; with no DNA, the TCRdb D assignment of TRBD1 cannot be verified. The CDR3 is 15 amino acids. CDR3 residues: CASSRGQGWSETQYF.

The V and J genes are TRBV20-1 and TRBJ2-3; TCRdb names TRBD1, which stays unverified in the absence of DNA. CDR3 size: 14 residues. The germline gives CDR1 DFQATT, CDR2 SNEGSKA (reference sequence). CDR3 protein: CSAKGGQRTDTQYF.

Here the CDR3 reads CASSLLFALTDTQYF. The chain couples TRBV11-2 to TRBJ2-3; TCRdb designates TRBD2, a call that cannot be tested without DNA. Germline loops: CDR1 SGHAT, CDR2 FQNNGV. The CDR3 runs to 15 residues.

V and J are TRBV7-2 and TRBJ2-1; lacking DNA, the TRBD2 call made by TCRdb goes unchecked. The germline V gene has CDR1 SGHTA and CDR2 FQGNSA. This CDR3 is built from 12 residues. The CDR3 region is CASSIQDLEQFF.

This rearrangement joins TRBV7-9 to TRBJ1-1; the D call from TCRdb, TRBD1, cannot be confirmed without DNA. The CDR3 sequence is 15 residues long. Looked up from germline, CDR1 is SEHNR and CDR2 is FQNEAQ (reference sequence). The CDR3 loop reads CASSPSRGRWAEAFF.

This sequence joins TRBV6-2 or TRBV6-3 and TRBJ2-2; TCRdb gives TRBD2 as the D gene, but with no DNA this cannot be confirmed. Per germline, CDR1 MNHEY and CDR2 SVGEGT. This CDR3 is 20 amino acids long. The CDR3 here is CASIYSPTAGPYGVTGELFF.

The rearrangement uses TRBV5-1 and TRBJ1-5; TCRdb proposes TRBD1, but this gene call is untestable without DNA. This CDR3 has 15 amino acids. Germline V CDR1 and CDR2: SGHRS, YFSETQ. The CDR3 region is CASSPGPIANQPQHF.

V usage is TRBV12-3 or TRBV12-4 and J usage is TRBJ1-1. The CDR3 totals 15 residues. CDR3 protein: CASSPPWTVNTEAFF.

The gene calls are TRBV12-3 or TRBV12-4 and TRBJ1-5; TCRdb picks TRBD1, but there is no DNA to check that call. This CDR3 is 15 amino acids long. Here the CDR3 reads CASSADRGRNQPQHF.

The rearrangement joins TRBV20-1 to TRBJ1-1. The germline gives CDR1 DFQATT, CDR2 SNEGSKA (reference sequence). The CDR3 length is 17 residues. The CDR3 region is CSAPSYLSEVMNTEAFF.

The chain carries TRBV27 and TRBJ1-2. This CDR3 has 15 amino acids. Germline CDR1 MNHEY, CDR2 SMNVEV (reference sequence). CDR3 residues: CASSSMGVGSYGYTF.

The genes are TRBV9 and TRBJ2-2; lacking DNA, the TRBD1 call made by TCRdb goes unchecked. The CDR3 has 17 residues. Per the germline V gene, CDR1 is SGDLS and CDR2 is YYNGEE. CDR3 loop: CASTPSKSGRPTGELFF.

The V call is TRBV9, the J call TRBJ2-1; TCRdb selects TRBD1, and the lack of DNA leaves this call unchecked. CDR1 and CDR2 (germline): SGDLS, YYNGEE. This CDR3 has 16 residues. The CDR3 reads CASSVEGAGPTDEQFF.